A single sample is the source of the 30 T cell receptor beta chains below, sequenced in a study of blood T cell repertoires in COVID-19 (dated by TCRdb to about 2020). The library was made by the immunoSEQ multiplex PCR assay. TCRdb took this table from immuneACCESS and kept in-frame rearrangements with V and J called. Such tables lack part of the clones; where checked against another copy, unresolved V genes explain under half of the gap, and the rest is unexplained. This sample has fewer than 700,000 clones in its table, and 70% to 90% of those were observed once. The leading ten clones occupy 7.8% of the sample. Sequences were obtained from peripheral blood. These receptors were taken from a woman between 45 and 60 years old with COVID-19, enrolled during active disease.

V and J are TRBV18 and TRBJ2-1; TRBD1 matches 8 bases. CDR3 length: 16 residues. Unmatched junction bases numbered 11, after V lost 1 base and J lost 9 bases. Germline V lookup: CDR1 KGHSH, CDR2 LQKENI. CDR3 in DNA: TGTGCCAGCTCACCACTCTTTGCGACAGGGGTACCTGAGCAGTTCTTC. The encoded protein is CASSPLFATGVPEQFF. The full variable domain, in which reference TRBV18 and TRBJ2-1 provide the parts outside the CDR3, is NAGVMQNPRHLVRRRGQEARLRCSPMKGHSHVYWYRQLPEEGLKFMVYLQKENIIDESGMPKERFSAEFPKEGPSILRIQQVVRGDSAAYFCASSPLFATGVPEQFFGPGTRLTVL.

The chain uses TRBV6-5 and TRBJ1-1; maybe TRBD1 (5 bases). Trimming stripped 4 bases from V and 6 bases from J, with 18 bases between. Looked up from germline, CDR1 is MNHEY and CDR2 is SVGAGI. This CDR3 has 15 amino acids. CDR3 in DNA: TGTGCCAGCAGTTTCCACAGGCTTGGCAGTGCTGAAGCTTTCTTT. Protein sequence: CASSFHRLGSAEAFF.

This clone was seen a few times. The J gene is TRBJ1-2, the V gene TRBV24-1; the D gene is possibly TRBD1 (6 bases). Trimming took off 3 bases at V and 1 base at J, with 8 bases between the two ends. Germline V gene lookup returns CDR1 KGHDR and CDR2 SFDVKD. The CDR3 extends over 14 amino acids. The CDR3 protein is CATSDPDSNYGYTF. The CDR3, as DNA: TGTGCCACCAGTGATCCGGACAGTAACTATGGCTACACCTTC.

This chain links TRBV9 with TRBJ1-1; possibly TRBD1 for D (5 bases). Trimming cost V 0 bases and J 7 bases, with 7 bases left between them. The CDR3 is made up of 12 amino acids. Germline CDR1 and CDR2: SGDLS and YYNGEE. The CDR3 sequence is CASSVDQGEAFF. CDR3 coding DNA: TGTGCCAGCAGCGTAGACCAGGGTGAAGCTTTCTTT. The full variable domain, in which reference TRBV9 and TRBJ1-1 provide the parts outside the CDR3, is DSGVTQTPKHLITATGQRVTLRCSPRSGDLSVYWYQQSLDQGLQFLIQYYNGEERAKGNILERFSAQQFPDLHSELNLSSLELGDSALYFCASSVDQGEAFFGQGTRLTVV.

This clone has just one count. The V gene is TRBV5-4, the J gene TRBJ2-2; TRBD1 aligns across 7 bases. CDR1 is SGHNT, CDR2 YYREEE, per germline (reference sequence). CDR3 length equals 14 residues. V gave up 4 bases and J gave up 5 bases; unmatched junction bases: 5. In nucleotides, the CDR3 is TGTGCCAGCAGCCGGACAGGCTCAACCGGGGAGCTGTTTTTT. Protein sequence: CASSRTGSTGELFF.

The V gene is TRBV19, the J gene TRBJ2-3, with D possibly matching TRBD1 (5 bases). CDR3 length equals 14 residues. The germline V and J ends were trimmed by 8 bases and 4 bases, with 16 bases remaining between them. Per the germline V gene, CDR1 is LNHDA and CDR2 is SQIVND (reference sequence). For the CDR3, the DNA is TGTGCCAGTGGGGCCCCACGAAGCGCAGATACGCAGTATTTT. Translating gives CASGAPRSADTQYF.

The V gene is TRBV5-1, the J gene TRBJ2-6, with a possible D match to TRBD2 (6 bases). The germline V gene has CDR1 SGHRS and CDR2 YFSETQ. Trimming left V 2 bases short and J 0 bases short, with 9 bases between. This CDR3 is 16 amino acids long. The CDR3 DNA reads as TGCGCCAGCAGCTTACGGGGGAGCTCTGGGGCCAACGTCCTGACTTTC. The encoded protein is CASSLRGSSGANVLTF.

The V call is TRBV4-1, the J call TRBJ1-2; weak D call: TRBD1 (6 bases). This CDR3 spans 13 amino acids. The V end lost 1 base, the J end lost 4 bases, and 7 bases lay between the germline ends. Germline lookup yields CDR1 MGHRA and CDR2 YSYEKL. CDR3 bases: TGCGCCAGCAGCCAAGGGACAGCCTATGGCTACACCTTC. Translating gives CASSQGTAYGYTF.

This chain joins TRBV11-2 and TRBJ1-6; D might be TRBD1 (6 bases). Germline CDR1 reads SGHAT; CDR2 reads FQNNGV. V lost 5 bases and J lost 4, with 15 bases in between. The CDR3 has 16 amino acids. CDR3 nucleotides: TGTGCCAGCAGCCCCCGGGGGGGGACATATAATTCACCCCTCCACTTT. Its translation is CASSPRGGTYNSPLHF.

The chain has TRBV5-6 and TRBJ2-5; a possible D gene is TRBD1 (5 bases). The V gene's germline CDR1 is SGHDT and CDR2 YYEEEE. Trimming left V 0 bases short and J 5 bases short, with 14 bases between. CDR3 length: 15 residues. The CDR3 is CASSLAEMGLETQYF. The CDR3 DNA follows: TGTGCCAGCAGCTTGGCCGAGATGGGGCTTGAGACCCAGTACTTC. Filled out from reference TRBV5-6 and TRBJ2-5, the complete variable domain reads DAGVTQSPTHLIKTRGQQVTLRCSPKSGHDTVSWYQQALGQGPQFIFQYYEEEERQRGNFPDRFSGHQFPNYSSELNVNALLLGDSALYLCASSLAEMGLETQYFGPGTRLLVL.

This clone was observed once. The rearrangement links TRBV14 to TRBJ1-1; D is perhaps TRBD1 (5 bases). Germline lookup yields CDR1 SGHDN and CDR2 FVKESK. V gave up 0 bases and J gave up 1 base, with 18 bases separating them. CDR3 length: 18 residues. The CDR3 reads CASSQEMGLKRRNTEAFF. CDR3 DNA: TGTGCCAGCAGCCAAGAGATGGGGCTGAAGAGACGGAACACTGAAGCTTTCTTT.

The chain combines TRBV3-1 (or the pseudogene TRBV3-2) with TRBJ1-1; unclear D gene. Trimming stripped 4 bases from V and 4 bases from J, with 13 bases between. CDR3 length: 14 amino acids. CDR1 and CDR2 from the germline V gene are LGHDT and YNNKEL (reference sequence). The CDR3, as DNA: TGTGCCAGCAGCCTAAGTAGGACTACCACTGAAGCTTTCTTT. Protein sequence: CASSLSRTTTEAFF.

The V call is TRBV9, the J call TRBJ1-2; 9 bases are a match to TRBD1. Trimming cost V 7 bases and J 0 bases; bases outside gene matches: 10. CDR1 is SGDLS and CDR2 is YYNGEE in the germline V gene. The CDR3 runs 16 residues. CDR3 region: CASGKTGGPANYGYTF. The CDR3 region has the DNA TGTGCCAGCGGTAAGACAGGGGGGCCAGCTAACTATGGCTACACCTTC.

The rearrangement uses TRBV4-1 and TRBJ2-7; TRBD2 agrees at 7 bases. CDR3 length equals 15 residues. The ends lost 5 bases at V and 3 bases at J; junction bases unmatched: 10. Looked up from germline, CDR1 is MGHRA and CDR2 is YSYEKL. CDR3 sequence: CASSSVGGVGYEQYF. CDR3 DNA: TGCGCCAGCAGCTCGGTGGGAGGGGTCGGCTACGAGCAGTACTTC.

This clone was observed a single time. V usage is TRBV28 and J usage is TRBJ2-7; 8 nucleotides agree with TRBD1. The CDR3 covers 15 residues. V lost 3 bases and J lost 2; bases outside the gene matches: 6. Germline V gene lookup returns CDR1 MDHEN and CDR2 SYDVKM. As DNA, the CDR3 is TGTGCCAGCAGTTTTCAGGGGGCACCTACCTACGAGCAGTACTTC. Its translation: CASSFQGAPTYEQYF. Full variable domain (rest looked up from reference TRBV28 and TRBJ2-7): DVKVTQSSRYLVKRTGEKVFLECVQDMDHENMFWYRQDPGLGLRLIYFSYDVKMKEKGDIPEGYSVSREKKERFSLILESASTNQTSMYLCASSFQGAPTYEQYFGPGTRLTVT.

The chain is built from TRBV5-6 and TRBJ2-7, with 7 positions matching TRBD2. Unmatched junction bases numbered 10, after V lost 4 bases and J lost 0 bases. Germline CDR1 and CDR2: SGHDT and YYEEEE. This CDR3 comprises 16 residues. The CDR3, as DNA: TGTGCCAGCAGCCGAGGAAGCGGGGCTAGCTCCTACGAGCAGTACTTC. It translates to CASSRGSGASSYEQYF.

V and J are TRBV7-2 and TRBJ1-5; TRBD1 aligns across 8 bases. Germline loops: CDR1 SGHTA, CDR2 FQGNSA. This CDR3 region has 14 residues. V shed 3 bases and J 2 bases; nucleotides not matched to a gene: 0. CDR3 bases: TGTGCCAGCAGCTTGGGACAGGGCAATCAGCCCCAGCATTTT. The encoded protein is CASSLGQGNQPQHF.

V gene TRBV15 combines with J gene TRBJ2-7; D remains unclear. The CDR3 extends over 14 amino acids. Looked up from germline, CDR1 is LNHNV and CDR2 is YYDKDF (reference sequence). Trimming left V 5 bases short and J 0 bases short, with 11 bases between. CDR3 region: CATSRTGSSYEQYF. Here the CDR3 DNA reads TGTGCCACCAGCCGTACCGGGTCCTCCTACGAGCAGTACTTC. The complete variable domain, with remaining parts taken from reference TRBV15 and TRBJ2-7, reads DAMVIQNPRYQVTQFGKPVTLSCSQTLNHNVMYWYQQKSSQAPKLLFHYYDKDFNNEADTPDNFQSRRPNTSFCFLDIRSPGLGDTAMYLCATSRTGSSYEQYFGPGTRLTVT.

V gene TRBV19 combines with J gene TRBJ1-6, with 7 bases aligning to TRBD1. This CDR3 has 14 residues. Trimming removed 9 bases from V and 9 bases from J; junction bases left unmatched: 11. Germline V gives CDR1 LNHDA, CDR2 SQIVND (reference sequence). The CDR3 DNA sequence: TGTGCCAGCACCCAACCGGACAGGTTTTCACCCCTCCACTTT. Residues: CASTQPDRFSPLHF.

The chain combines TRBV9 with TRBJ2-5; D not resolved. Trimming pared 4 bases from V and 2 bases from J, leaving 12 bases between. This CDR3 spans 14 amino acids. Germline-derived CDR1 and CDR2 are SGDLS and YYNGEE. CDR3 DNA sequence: TGTGCCAGCAGCTCCCCTCATGAGCAAGAGACCCAGTACTTC. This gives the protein CASSSPHEQETQYF.

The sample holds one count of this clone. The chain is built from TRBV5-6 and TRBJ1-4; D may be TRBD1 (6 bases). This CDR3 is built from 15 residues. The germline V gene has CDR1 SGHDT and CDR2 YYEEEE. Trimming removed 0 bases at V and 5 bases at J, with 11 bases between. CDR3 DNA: TGTGCCAGCAGCTTGGCATCAGGGGCAAATGAAAAACTGTTTTTT. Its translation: CASSLASGANEKLFF.

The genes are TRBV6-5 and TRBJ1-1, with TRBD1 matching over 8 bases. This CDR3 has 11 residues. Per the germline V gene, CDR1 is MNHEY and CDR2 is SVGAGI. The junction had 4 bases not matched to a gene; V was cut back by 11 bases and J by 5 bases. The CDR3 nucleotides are TGTGCCGGTGACAGGGGAACTGAAGCTTTCTTT. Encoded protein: CAGDRGTEAFF.

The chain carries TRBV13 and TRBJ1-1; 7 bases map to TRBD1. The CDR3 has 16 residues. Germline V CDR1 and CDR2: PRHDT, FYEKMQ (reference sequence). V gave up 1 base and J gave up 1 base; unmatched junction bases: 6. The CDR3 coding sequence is TGTGCCAGCAGCTTAGATTCAGGGGGAGAGAACACTGAAGCTTTCTTT. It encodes CASSLDSGGENTEAFF.

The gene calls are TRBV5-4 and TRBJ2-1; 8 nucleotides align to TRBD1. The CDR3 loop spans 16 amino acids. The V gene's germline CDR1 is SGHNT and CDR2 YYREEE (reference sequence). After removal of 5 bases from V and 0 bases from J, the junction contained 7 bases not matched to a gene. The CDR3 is CASRPGQGSSYNEQFF. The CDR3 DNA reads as TGTGCCAGCAGACCTGGACAGGGAAGCTCCTACAATGAGCAGTTCTTC. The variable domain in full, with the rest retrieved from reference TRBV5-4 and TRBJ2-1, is ETGVTQSPTHLIKTRGQQVTLRCSSQSGHNTVSWYQQALGQGPQFIFQYYREEENGRGNFPPRFSGLQFPNYSSELNVNALELDDSALYLCASRPGQGSSYNEQFFGPGTRLTVL.

DNA for the CDR3: TGCGCCAGCAGCGCATCCTCCAGAACTAACTATGGCTACACCTTC. Encoded protein: CASSASSRTNYGYTF. The chain recombines TRBV4-1 with TRBJ1-2; D not certain. The CDR3 spans 15 residues. From germline, CDR1 is MGHRA and CDR2 YSYEKL. V lost 5 bases, J lost 0 bases, and 13 bases lay in between.

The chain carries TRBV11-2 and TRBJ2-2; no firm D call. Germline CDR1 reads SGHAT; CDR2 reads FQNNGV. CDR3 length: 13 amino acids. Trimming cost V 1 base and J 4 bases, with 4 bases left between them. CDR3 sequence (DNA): TGTGCCAGCAGCTTAGGGCCCACCGGGGAGCTGTTTTTT. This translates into CASSLGPTGELFF.

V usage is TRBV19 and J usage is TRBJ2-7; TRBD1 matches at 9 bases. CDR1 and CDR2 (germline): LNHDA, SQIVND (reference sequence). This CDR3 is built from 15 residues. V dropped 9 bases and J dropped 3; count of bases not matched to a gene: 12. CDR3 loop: CASMGAGTGSYEQYF. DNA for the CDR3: TGTGCCAGCATGGGCGCCGGGACAGGGAGCTACGAGCAGTACTTC.

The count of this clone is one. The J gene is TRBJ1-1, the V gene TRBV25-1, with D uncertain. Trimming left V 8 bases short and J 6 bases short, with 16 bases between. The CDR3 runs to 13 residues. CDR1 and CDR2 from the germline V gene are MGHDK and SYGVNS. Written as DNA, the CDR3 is TGTGCCAGCGGCCGGTACGGGCGGGCTGAAGCTTTCTTT. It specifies CASGRYGRAEAFF.

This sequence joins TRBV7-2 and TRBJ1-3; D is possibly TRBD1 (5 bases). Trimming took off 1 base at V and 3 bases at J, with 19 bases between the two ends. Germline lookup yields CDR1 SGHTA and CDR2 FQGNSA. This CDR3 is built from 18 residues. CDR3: CASSLVFGGMVNGNTIYF. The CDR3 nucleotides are TGTGCCAGCAGCTTAGTCTTCGGGGGGATGGTAAATGGAAACACCATATATTTT.

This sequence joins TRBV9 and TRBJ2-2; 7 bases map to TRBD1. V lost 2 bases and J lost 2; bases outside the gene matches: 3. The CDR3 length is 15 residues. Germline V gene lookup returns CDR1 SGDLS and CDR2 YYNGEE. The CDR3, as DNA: TGTGCCAGCAGCGTTCGGGACAGTAACACCGGGGAGCTGTTTTTT. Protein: CASSVRDSNTGELFF. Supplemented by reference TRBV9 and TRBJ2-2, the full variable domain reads DSGVTQTPKHLITATGQRVTLRCSPRSGDLSVYWYQQSLDQGLQFLIQYYNGEERAKGNILERFSAQQFPDLHSELNLSSLELGDSALYFCASSVRDSNTGELFFGEGSRLTVL.